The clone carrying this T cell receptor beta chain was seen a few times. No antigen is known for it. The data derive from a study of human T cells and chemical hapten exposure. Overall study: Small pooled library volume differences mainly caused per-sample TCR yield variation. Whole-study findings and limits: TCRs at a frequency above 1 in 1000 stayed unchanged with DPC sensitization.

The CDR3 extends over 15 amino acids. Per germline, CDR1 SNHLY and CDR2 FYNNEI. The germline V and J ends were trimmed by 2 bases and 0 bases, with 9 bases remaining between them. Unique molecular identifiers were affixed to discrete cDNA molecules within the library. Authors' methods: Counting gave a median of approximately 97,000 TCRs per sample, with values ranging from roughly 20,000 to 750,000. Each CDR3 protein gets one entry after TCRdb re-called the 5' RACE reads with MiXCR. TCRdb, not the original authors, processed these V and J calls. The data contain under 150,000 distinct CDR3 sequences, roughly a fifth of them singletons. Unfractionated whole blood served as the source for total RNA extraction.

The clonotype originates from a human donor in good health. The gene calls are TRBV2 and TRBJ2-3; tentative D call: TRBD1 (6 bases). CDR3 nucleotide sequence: TGTGCCAGCAGTGAAACAGGGCTTAGCACAGATACGCAGTATTTT. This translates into CASSETGLSTDTQYF.